Sequencing of this T cell receptor beta chain was carried out in a study of T cell repertoires in cytomegalovirus infection. The germline V gene encodes CDR1 SNHLY and CDR2 FYNNEI. The CDR3 length is 13 residues. Regarding this clonotype: The antigen remains unidentified. At one of its ends the junction is not consistent with the germline gene, which may arise from a read error.

TCRdb ran MiXCR on the reads and lists one entry per CDR3 protein. The sample shows approximately 73,000 distinct CDR3 sequences, approximately 40% of them seen only once. J is TRBJ2-7 and V is TRBV2, with TRBD1 identical over 9 bases. The sequenced sample was CD8+ T cells from cultured PBMCs, obtained from culture after CMV antigen stimulation. This sequence originates from a human donor in good health (CMV status not recorded). Some clones in this sample may be carry-over from other donors' samples. The CDR3 sequence is CASSEGTGYEQYF. The CDR3 DNA follows: TGTGCCAGCAGCGAAGGGACAGGGTACGAGCAGTACTTC.